A selection of T cell receptor beta chains follows, all from one sample in a study of blood T cell repertoires in COVID-19. Data came from immunoSEQ multiplex PCR; TCRdb stores just in-frame clones and leaves some out. The sample has 65,000 to 70,000 clones, more than 75% seen once. What was sequenced was peripheral blood. These receptors were taken from a man aged 35-49 years with COVID-19, enrolled during active disease. Both conserved end residues are part of each CDR3. A D gene is named only where the DNA matches it firmly. The size entry is marked missing in some rows and otherwise reads once, few, many or a size class.

>TRBJ2-1|TRBV29-1|.|TRBD1
CSVRPAPGQASIGNEQFF
TGCAGCGTAAGACCAGCTCCGGGACAGGCTAGCATTGGGAATGAGCAGTTCTTC
>TRBJ1-2|TRBV15|.|TRBD1
CATRGTGDNYGYTF
TGTGCCACCAGGGGGACAGGGGACAACTATGGCTACACCTTC
>TRBJ2-1|TRBV5-1|.|.
CASSAGQRSSYNEQFF
TGCGCCAGCAGCGCGGGACAGAGAAGCTCCTACAATGAGCAGTTCTTC
>TRBJ1-3|TRBV30|.|TRBD1
CAWSGQGAIGNTIYF
TGTGCCTGGAGCGGACAGGGGGCGATTGGAAACACCATATATTTT
>TRBJ2-2|TRBV4-1|few|TRBD1
CASSKDRVTGELFF
TGCGCCAGCAGCAAGGACAGGGTCACCGGGGAGCTGTTTTTT
>TRBJ1-4|TRBV5-1|.|.
CASSLDRGSEKLFF
TGCGCCAGCAGCTTGGATCGGGGTTCTGAAAAACTGTTTTTT
>TRBJ1-2|TRBV6-1|.|.
CASSDPGTDDGYTF
TGTGCCAGCAGTGACCCCGGGACTGATGATGGCTACACCTTC
>TRBJ1-6|TRBV4-1|.|TRBD1
CASSRGTGGSNSPLHF
TGCGCCAGCAGCCGTGGGACAGGGGGCTCTAATTCACCCCTCCACTTT
>TRBJ1-1|TRBV5-1|.|.
CASSLDGGDPSTEAFF
TGCGCCAGCAGCTTGGATGGAGGGGACCCGAGCACTGAAGCTTTCTTT
>TRBJ1-6|TRBV2|few|.
CASSDPEGPLHF
TGTGCCAGCAGTGACCCCGAGGGACCCCTCCACTTT
>TRBJ1-2|TRBV7-9|.|.
CASSLERSYGYTF
TGTGCCAGCAGCTTAGAGAGGTCCTATGGCTACACCTTC
>TRBJ1-2|TRBV9|.|.
CASSVVDGYTF
TGTGCCAGCAGCGTTGTAGATGGCTACACCTTC
>TRBJ1-2|TRBV5-1|.|.
CASSFEAVSIYGYTF
TGCGCCAGCAGCTTCGAGGCAGTCTCAATCTATGGCTACACCTTC
>TRBJ1-2|TRBV6-1|few|.
CASSEPGNVYGYTF
TGTGCCAGCAGTGAACCAGGGAATGTCTATGGCTACACCTTC
>TRBJ2-1|TRBV30|.|TRBD2
CAWTRGENEQFF
TGTGCCTGGACTCGGGGGGAGAATGAGCAGTTCTTC
>TRBJ1-2|TRBV14|.|TRBD1
CASSQRQGDINGYTF
TGTGCCAGCAGCCAACGACAGGGGGATATAAATGGCTACACCTTC
>TRBJ1-5|TRBV12-3/TRBV12-4|.|.
CASSFFRNQPQHF
TGTGCCAGCAGTTTCTTTCGCAATCAGCCCCAGCATTTT
>TRBJ2-6|TRBV6-6|.|.
CASSYSQGSGANVLTF
TGTGCCAGCAGTTACTCTCAGGGCTCTGGGGCCAACGTCCTGACTTTC
>TRBJ2-5|TRBV4-2|.|TRBD2
CASSQGLAGRGTQYF
TGTGCCAGCAGCCAGGGACTAGCGGGGCGAGGGACCCAGTACTTC
>TRBJ1-3|TRBV3-1/TRBV3-2|.|.
CASSQETGFGNTIYF
TGTGCCAGCAGCCAAGAAACGGGGTTTGGAAACACCATATATTTT
>TRBJ1-6|TRBV5-1|once|.
CASRQGRVNSPLHF
TGCGCCAGCCGCCAGGGCAGGGTTAATTCACCCCTCCACTTT
>TRBJ1-5|TRBV27|few|TRBD1
CASRTRQGGNQPQHF
TGTGCCAGCAGAACAAGACAGGGTGGCAATCAGCCCCAGCATTTT
>TRBJ1-1|TRBV6-5|.|.
CAAGGTASHRTEAFF
TGTGCCGCGGGGGGGACGGCCTCCCACCGGACTGAAGCTTTCTTT
>TRBJ2-5|TRBV5-1|once|.
CASSPGEAFKTQYF
TGCGCCAGCAGCCCGGGAGAAGCTTTTAAGACCCAGTACTTC
>TRBJ2-1|TRBV11-3|few|.
CASSLGGSSYNEQFF
TGTGCCAGCAGCTTAGGTGGGAGCTCCTACAATGAGCAGTTCTTC
>TRBJ1-5|TRBV28|.|.
CASKQSNQPQHF
TGTGCCAGCAAACAGAGCAATCAGCCCCAGCATTTT
>TRBJ1-2|TRBV6-1|.|TRBD1
CASSESTGGINYGYTF
TGTGCCAGCAGTGAATCTACAGGGGGCATCAACTATGGCTACACCTTC
>TRBJ2-3|TRBV3-1/TRBV3-2|.|TRBD2
CASSLSTSGALGTDTQYF
TGTGCCAGCAGCCTATCGACTAGCGGGGCCCTCGGCACAGATACGCAGTATTTT
>TRBJ2-3|TRBV2|.|.
CASIQSSTDTQYF
TGTGCCAGCATACAGAGTAGCACAGATACGCAGTATTTT
>TRBJ1-3|TRBV21-1|.|.
CASSKTPIRRGNTIYF
TGTGCCAGCAGCAAAACCCCAATTCGCAGGGGAAACACCATATATTTT
>TRBJ2-3|TRBV6-2/TRBV6-3|.|TRBD2
CASSRGLAGGTDTQYF
TGTGCCAGCAGTCGTGGACTAGCGGGGGGCACAGATACGCAGTATTTT
>TRBJ2-7|TRBV7-9|few|.
CASSRGSYEQYF
TGTGCCAGCAGCCGGGGGTCCTACGAGCAGTACTTC
>TRBJ2-3|TRBV4-1|once|TRBD1
CASSRTGDPTDTQYF
TGCGCCAGCAGCCGGACAGGGGATCCCACAGATACGCAGTATTTT
>TRBJ1-6|TRBV19|.|.
CASRRSSYNSPLHF
TGTGCCAGTAGACGGAGCTCCTATAATTCACCCCTCCACTTT
>TRBJ2-1|TRBV7-2|.|.
CASSLVRGNEQFF
TGTGCCAGCAGCTTAGTACGGGGTAATGAGCAGTTCTTC
>TRBJ1-1|TRBV29-1|.|TRBD1
CSVQTGGLTEAFF
TGCAGCGTTCAGACAGGGGGCTTGACTGAAGCTTTCTTT
>TRBJ1-1|TRBV5-4|.|.
CASSLAQLNTEAFF
TGTGCCAGCAGCTTGGCACAGTTGAACACTGAAGCTTTCTTT
>TRBJ2-3|TRBV10-1|.|.
CASSAQRGTQYF
TGCGCCAGCAGTGCTCAAAGGGGTACGCAGTATTTT
>TRBJ2-2|TRBV3-1/TRBV3-2|few|.
CASSIIPGELFF
TGTGCCAGCAGCATAATTCCCGGGGAGCTGTTTTTT
>TRBJ2-5|TRBV5-1|.|.
CATAGRRETQYF
TGCGCCACGGCGGGGAGGAGAGAGACCCAGTACTTC
>TRBJ1-5|TRBV5-1|.|.
CASRVDTVGNQPQHF
TGCGCCAGCAGGGTCGACACTGTCGGCAATCAGCCCCAGCATTTT
>TRBJ1-1|TRBV15|.|TRBD1
CATSRGTGGGAFF
TGTGCCACCAGCAGGGGGACAGGTGGAGGAGCTTTCTTT
>TRBJ2-5|TRBV30|.|.
CAWIDGDKTQYF
TGTGCCTGGATAGACGGGGATAAGACCCAGTACTTC
>TRBJ1-1|TRBV18|.|TRBD1
CASSPLGQGDTEAFF
TGTGCCAGCTCACCCCTTGGACAGGGGGACACTGAAGCTTTCTTT
>TRBJ1-1|TRBV29-1|.|TRBD1
CSVDRPRGQAEAFF
TGCAGCGTTGACCGACCGAGGGGACAGGCTGAAGCTTTCTTT
>TRBJ2-5|TRBV9|.|TRBD2
CASSVFAGGRETQYF
TGTGCCAGCAGCGTATTCGCGGGGGGCCGAGAGACCCAGTACTTC
>TRBJ2-1|TRBV19|.|.
CASSIGHAEQFF
TGTGCCAGTAGTATAGGACATGCTGAGCAGTTCTTC
>TRBJ2-7|TRBV20-1|.|.
CSARDYYEQYF
TGCAGTGCTAGAGATTACTACGAGCAGTACTTC
>TRBJ1-6|TRBV14|.|.
CASSQESLRWGDSYNSPLHF
TGTGCCAGCAGCCAAGAAAGTCTGAGGTGGGGGGACTCCTATAATTCACCCCTCCACTTT
>TRBJ2-5|TRBV5-1|.|TRBD2
CASSLRGGGETQYF
TGCGCCAGCAGCTTGCGCGGGGGGGGAGAGACCCAGTACTTC
>TRBJ1-5|TRBV10-2|.|.
CASSAGGRQPQHF
TGCGCCAGCAGTGCCGGGGGACGACAGCCCCAGCATTTT
>TRBJ1-5|TRBV30|.|.
CAWALGPDQPQHF
TGTGCCTGGGCCCTCGGTCCCGATCAGCCCCAGCATTTT
>TRBJ1-1|TRBV19|.|TRBD1
CASSPRGLTNTEAFF
TGTGCCAGTAGTCCCAGGGGGCTCACGAACACTGAAGCTTTCTTT
>TRBJ1-1|TRBV2|.|.
CASRTEASTPEAFF
TGTGCCAGCAGGACAGAGGCGTCAACCCCTGAAGCTTTCTTT
>TRBJ1-1|TRBV27|.|TRBD1
CASSLQRQGANTEAFF
TGTGCCAGCAGTTTACAACGACAGGGGGCAAATACTGAAGCTTTCTTT
>TRBJ2-5|TRBV3-1/TRBV3-2|.|.
CASSQGTGSETQYF
TGTGCCAGCAGCCAAGGTACAGGGTCGGAGACCCAGTACTTC